This paragraph reports one T cell receptor beta chain. As yet, its antigen is unknown. Some clones are missing from TCRdb's copy, which holds only in-frame ones; the method was immunoSEQ multiplex PCR. The profile shows tens of thousands of clones, 81% of them singletons. The record originates from a study of OX40 agonist ivuxolimab in advanced cancers. Study information: Three patients responded partially, comprising one with hepatocellular carcinoma and two with cutaneous melanoma.

Notes on the study in general: Among the lowest levels of clonal expansion were found in partial responders at 0.1-3.0 mg/kg.

This sample comprised CD4+ or CD8+ T cells sorted from blood, obtained in a trial of the OX40 agonist ivuxolimab. The source is an adult with an advanced solid tumor such as melanoma, head and neck, liver or kidney cancer.

CDR3 in DNA: TGTGCCAGTCGGCAGGTCGGGGAGCTGTTTTTT. This encodes CASRQVGELFF. The chain uses TRBV19 and TRBJ2-2, with D hard to call. The CDR3 contains 11 residues. Trimming stripped 8 bases from V and 7 bases from J, with 8 bases between. Germline V gene data show CDR1 as LNHDA and CDR2 as SQIVND (reference sequence).